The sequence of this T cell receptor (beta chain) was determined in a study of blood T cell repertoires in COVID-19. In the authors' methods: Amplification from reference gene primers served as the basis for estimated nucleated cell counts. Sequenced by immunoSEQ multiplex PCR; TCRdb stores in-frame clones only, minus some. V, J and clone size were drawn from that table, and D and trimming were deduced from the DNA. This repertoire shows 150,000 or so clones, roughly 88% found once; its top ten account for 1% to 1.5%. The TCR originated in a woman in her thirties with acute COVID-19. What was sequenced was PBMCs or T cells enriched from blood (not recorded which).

In nucleotides, the CDR3 is TGTGCCAGCTTGGGGGACAGAGACACCGGGGAGCTGTTTTTT. This gives the protein CASLGDRDTGELFF. The rearrangement uses TRBV19 and TRBJ2-2; 7 positions agree with TRBD1. Trimming took 9 bases from V and 3 from J; bases not matched to a gene: 7. The CDR3 extends over 14 amino acids. Germline loops: CDR1 LNHDA, CDR2 SQIVND (reference sequence). The variable domain in full, with the rest retrieved from reference TRBV19 and TRBJ2-2, is DGGITQSPKYLFRKEGQNVTLSCEQNLNHDAMYWYRQDPGQGLRLIYYSQIVNDFQKGDIAEGYSVSREKKESFPLTVTSAQKNPTAFYLCASLGDRDTGELFFGEGSRLTVL.